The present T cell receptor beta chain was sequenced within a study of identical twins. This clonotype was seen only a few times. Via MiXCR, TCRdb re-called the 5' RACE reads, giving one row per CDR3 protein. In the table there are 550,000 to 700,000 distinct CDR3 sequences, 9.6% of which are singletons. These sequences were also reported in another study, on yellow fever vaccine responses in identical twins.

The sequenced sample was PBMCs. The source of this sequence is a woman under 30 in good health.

Here the CDR3 reads CASTSGSNTGELFF. CDR3 bases: TGTGCCAGCACCAGCGGGTCGAACACCGGGGAGCTGTTTTTT. The gene calls are TRBV3-1 and TRBJ2-2, with D possibly matching TRBD2 (6 bases). Germline lookup yields CDR1 LGHDT and CDR2 YNNKEL (reference sequence). CDR3 length: 14 amino acids. V was cut by 7 bases and J by 0 bases, with 9 bases left in between.